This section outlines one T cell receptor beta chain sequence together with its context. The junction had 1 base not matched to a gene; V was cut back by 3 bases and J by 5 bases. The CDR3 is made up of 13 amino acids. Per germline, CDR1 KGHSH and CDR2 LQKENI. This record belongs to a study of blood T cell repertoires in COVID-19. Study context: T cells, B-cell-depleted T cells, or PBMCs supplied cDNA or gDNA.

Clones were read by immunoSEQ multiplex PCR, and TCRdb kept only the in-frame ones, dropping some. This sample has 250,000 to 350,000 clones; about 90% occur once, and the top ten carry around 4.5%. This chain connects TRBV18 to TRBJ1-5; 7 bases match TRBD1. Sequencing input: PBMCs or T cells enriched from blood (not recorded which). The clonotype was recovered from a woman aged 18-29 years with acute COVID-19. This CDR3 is CASSPQGDQPQHF. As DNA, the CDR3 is TGTGCCAGCTCACCCCAGGGGGATCAGCCCCAGCATTTT.